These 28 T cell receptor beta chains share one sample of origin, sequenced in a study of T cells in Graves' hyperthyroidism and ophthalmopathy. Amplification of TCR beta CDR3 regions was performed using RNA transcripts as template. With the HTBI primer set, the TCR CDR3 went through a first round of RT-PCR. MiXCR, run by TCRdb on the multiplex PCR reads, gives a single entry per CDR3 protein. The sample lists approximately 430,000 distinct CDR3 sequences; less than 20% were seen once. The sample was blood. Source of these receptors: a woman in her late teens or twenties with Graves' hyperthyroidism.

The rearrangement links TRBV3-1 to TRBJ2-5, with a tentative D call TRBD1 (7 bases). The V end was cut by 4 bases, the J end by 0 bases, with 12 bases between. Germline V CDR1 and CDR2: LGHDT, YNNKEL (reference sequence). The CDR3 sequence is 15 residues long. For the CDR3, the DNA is TGTGCCAGCAGCCCGACAGGGAGGTACCAAGAGACCCAGTACTTC. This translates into CASSPTGRYQETQYF.

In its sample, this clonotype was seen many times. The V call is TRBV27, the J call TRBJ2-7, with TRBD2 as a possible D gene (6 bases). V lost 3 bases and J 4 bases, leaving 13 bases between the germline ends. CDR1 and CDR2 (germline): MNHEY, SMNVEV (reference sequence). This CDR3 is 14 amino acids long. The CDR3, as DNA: TGTGCCAGCAGTTTTCGGGGGTTGGAGTACGAGCAGTACTTC. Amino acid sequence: CASSFRGLEYEQYF.

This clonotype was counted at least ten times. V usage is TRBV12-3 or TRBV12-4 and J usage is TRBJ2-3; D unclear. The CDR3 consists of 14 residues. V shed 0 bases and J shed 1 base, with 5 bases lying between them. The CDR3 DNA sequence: TGTGCCAGCAGTTTAGCGCTAGGCACAGATACGCAGTATTTT. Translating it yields CASSLALGTDTQYF.

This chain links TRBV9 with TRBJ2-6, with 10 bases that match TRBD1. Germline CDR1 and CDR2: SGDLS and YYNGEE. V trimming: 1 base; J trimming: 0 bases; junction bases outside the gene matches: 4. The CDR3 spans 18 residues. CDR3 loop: CASSVPGTGDSGANVLTF. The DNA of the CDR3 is TGTGCCAGCAGCGTACCCGGGACAGGGGACTCTGGGGCCAACGTCCTGACTTTC.

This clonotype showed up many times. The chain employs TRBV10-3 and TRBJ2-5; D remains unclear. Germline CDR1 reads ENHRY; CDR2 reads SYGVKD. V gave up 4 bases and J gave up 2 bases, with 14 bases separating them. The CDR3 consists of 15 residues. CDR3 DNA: TGTGCCATCAGTGGAGATCACTTCCCGCAAGAGACCCAGTACTTC. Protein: CAISGDHFPQETQYF.

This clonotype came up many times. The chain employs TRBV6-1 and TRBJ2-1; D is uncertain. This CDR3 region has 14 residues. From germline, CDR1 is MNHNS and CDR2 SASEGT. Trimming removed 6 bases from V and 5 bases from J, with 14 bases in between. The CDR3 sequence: CASRGTFRNNEQFF. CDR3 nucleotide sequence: TGTGCCAGCAGAGGAACCTTCCGGAACAATGAGCAGTTCTTC.

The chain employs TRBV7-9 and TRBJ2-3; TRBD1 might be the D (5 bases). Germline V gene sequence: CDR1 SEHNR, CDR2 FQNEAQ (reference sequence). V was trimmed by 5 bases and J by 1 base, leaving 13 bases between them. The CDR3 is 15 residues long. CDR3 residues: CASSQGLGGTDTQYF. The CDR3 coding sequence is TGTGCCAGCAGCCAGGGCCTGGGTGGCACAGATACGCAGTATTTT. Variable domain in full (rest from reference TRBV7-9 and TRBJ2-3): DTGVSQNPRHKITKRGQNVTFRCDPISEHNRLYWYRQTLGQGPEFLTYFQNEAQLEKSRLLSDRFSAERPKGSFSTLEIQRTEQGDSAMYLCASSQGLGGTDTQYFGPGTRLTVL.

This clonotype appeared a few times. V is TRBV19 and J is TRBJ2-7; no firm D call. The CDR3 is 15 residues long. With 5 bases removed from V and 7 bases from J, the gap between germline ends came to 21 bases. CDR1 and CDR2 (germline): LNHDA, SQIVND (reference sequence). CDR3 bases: TGTGCCAGTAGTGCCAGCCATGGTGGGGTGGGGGAGCAGTACTTC. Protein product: CASSASHGGVGEQYF.

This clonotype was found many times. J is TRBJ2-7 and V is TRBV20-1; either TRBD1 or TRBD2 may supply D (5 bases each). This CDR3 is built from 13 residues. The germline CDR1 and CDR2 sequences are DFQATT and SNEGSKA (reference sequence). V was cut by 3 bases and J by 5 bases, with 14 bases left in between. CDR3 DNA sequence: TGCAGTGCTAGGGGGACCTCGCCCCACGAGCAGTACTTC. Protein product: CSARGTSPHEQYF.

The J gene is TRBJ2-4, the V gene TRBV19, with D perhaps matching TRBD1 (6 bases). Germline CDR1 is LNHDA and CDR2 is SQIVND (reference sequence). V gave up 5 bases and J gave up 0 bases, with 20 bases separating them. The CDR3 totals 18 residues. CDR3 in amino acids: CASSLPPRGQLAKNIQYF. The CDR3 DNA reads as TGTGCCAGTAGTCTTCCACCCAGAGGACAGCTAGCCAAAAACATTCAGTACTTC. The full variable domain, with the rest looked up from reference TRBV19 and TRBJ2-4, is DGGITQSPKYLFRKEGQNVTLSCEQNLNHDAMYWYRQDPGQGLRLIYYSQIVNDFQKGDIAEGYSVSREKKESFPLTVTSAQKNPTAFYLCASSLPPRGQLAKNIQYFGAGTRLSVL.

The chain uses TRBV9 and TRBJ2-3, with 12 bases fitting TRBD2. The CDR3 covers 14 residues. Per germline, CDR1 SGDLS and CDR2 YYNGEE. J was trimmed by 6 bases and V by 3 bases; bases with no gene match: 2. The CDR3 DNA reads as TGTGCCAGCAGCGCCGGGACTAGCGGGGATACGCAGTATTTT. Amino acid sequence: CASSAGTSGDTQYF.

The CDR3 here is CASSQALRGGTGELFF. As DNA, the CDR3 is TGTGCCAGCAGCCAAGCACTGAGGGGTGGGACCGGGGAGCTGTTTTTT. The rearrangement links TRBV2 to TRBJ2-2; D may correspond to TRBD1 or TRBD2 (5 bases each). Germline values: CDR1 SNHLY, CDR2 FYNNEI. V was trimmed by 6 bases and J by 5 bases, leaving 19 bases between them. The CDR3 extends over 16 amino acids. Complete variable domain (other parts from reference TRBV2 and TRBJ2-2): EPEVTQTPSHQVTQMGQEVILRCVPISNHLYFYWYRQILGQKVEFLVSFYNNEISEKSEIFDDQFSVERPDGSNFTLKIRSTKLEDSAMYFCASSQALRGGTGELFFGEGSRLTVL.

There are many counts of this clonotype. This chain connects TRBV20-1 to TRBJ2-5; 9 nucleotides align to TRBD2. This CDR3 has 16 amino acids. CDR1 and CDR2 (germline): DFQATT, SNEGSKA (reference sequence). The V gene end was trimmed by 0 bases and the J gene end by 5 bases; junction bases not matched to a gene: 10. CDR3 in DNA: TGCAGTGCTAGAGAGTTTAGCGGGGGTACACGGGAGACCCAGTACTTC. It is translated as CSAREFSGGTRETQYF.

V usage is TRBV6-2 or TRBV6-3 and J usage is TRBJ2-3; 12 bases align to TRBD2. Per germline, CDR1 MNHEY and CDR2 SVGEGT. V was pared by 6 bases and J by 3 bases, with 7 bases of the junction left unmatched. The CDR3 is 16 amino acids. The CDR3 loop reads CASRAQTSGRTDTQYF. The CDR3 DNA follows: TGTGCCAGCAGAGCACAGACTAGCGGGAGAACAGATACGCAGTATTTT.

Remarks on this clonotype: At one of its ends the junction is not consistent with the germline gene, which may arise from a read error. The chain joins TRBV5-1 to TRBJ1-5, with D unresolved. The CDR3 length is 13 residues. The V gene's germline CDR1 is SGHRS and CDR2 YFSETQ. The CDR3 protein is CASSVGDHQPQHF. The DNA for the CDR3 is TGTGCCAGCAGCGTAGGCGATCACCAGCCCCAGCATTTT.

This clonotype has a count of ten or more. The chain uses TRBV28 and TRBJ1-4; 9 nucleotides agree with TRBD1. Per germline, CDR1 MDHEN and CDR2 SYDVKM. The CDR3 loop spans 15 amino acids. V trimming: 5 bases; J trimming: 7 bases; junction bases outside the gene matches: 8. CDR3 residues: CASSTSQGAGEKLFF. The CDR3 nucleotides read TGTGCCAGCAGTACATCACAGGGGGCCGGTGAAAAACTGTTTTTT.

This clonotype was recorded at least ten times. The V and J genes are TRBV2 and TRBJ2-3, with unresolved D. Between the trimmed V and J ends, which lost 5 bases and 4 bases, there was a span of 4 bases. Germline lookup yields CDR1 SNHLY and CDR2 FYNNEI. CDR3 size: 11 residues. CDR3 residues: CASSLPDTQYF. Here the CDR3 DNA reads TGTGCCAGCAGTCTCCCAGATACGCAGTATTTT.

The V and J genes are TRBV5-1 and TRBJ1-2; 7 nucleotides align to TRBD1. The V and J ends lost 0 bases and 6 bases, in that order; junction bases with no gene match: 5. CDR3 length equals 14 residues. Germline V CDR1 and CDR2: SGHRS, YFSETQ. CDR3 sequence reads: CASSLAGQGDGYTF. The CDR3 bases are TGCGCCAGCAGCTTGGCTGGCCAGGGGGATGGCTACACCTTC.

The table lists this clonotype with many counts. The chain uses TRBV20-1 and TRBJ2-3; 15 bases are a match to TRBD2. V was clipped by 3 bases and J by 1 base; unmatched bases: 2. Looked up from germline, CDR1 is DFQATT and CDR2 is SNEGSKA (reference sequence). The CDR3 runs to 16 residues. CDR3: CSARGLAGGRTDTQYF. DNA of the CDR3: TGCAGTGCTAGGGGACTAGCGGGAGGCCGCACAGATACGCAGTATTTT.

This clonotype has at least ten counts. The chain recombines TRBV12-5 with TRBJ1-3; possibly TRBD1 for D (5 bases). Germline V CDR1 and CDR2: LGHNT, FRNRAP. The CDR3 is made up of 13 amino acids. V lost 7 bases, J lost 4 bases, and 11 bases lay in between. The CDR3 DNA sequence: TGTGCTAGTGCGCAGGGATCCGGAAACACCATATATTTT. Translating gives CASAQGSGNTIYF.

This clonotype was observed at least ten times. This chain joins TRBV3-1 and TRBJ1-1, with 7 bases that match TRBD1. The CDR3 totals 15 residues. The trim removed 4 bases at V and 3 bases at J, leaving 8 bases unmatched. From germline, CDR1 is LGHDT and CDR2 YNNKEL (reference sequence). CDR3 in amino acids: CASSRGGRSDTEAFF. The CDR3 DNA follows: TGTGCCAGCAGCCGAGGGGGCCGCTCGGACACTGAAGCTTTCTTT.

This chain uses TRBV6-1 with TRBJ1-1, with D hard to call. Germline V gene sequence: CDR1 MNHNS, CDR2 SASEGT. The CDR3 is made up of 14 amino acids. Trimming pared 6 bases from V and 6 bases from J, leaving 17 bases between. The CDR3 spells CASSQGGIGAEAFF. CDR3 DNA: TGTGCCAGCAGCCAAGGAGGGATCGGTGCTGAAGCTTTCTTT.

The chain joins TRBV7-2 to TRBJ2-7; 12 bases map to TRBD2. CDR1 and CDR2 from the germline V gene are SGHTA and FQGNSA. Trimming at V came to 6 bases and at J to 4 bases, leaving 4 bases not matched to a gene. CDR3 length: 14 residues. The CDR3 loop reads CASSRLAGVYEQYF. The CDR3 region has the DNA TGTGCCAGCAGTCGACTAGCGGGAGTATACGAGCAGTACTTC. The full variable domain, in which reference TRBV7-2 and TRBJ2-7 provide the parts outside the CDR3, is GAGVSQSPSNKVTEKGKDVELRCDPISGHTALYWYRQSLGQGLEFLIYFQGNSAPDKSGLPSDRFSAERTGGSVSTLTIQRTQQEDSAVYLCASSRLAGVYEQYFGPGTRLTVT.

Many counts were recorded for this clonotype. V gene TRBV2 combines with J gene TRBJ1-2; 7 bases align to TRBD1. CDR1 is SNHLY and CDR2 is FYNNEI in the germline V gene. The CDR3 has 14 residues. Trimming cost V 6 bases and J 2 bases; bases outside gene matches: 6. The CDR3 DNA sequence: TGTGCCAGCAGGGGACAGTCGGGAAACTATGGCTACACCTTC. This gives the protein CASRGQSGNYGYTF.

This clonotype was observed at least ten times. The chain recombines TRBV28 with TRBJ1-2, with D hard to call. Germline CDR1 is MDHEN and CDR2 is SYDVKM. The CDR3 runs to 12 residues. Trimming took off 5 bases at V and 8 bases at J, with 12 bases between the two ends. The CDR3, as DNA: TGTGCCAGCAGTCTCCGCGCCGAGGGCTACACCTTC. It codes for CASSLRAEGYTF.

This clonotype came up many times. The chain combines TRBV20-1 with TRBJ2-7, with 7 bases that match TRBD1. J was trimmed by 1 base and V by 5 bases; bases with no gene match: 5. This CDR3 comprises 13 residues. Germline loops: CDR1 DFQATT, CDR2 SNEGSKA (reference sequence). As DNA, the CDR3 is TGCAGTGCTGCTCCGGACAGGTCCTACGAGCAGTACTTC. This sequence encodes CSAAPDRSYEQYF.

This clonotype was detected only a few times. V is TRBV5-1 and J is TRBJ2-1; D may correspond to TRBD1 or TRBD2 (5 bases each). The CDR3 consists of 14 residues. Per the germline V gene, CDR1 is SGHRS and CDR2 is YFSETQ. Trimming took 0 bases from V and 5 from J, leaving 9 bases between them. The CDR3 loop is CASSLGQGHNEQFF. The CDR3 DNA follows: TGCGCCAGCAGCTTGGGGCAGGGACACAATGAGCAGTTCTTC.

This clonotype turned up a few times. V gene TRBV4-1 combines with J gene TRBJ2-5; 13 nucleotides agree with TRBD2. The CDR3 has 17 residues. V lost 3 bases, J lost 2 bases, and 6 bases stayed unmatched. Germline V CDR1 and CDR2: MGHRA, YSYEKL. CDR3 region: CASSQAGLAGAQETQYF. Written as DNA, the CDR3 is TGCGCCAGCAGCCAGGCTGGACTAGCGGGGGCACAAGAGACCCAGTACTTC.